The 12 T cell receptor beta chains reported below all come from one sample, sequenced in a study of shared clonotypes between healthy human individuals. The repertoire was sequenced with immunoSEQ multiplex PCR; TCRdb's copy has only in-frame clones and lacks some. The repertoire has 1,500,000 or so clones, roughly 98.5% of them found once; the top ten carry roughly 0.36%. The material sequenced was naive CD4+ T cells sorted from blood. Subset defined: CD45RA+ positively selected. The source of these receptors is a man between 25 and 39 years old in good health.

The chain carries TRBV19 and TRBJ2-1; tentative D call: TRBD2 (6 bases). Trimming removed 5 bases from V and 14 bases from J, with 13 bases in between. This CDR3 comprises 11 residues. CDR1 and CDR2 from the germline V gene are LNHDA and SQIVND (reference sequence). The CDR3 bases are TGTGCCAGTAGTCCCGGGACTTTTAAGTTCTTC. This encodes CASSPGTFKFF.

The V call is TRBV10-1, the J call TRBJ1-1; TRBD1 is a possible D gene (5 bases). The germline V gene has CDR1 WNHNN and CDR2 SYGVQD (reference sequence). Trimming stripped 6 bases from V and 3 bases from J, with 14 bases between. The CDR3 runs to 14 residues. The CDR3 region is CASSPGIRDTEAFF. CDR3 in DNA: TGCGCCAGCAGCCCAGGGATACGGGACACTGAAGCTTTCTTT.

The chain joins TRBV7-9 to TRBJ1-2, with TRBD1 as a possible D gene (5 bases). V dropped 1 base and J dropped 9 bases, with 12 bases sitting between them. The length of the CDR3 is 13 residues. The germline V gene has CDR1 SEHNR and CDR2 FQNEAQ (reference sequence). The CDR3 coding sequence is TGTGCCAGCAGCTTAGAGCCGCAGGGCAGCTACACCTTC. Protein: CASSLEPQGSYTF. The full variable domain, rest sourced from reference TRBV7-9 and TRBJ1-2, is DTGVSQNPRHKITKRGQNVTFRCDPISEHNRLYWYRQTLGQGPEFLTYFQNEAQLEKSRLLSDRFSAERPKGSFSTLEIQRTEQGDSAMYLCASSLEPQGSYTFGSGTRLTVV.

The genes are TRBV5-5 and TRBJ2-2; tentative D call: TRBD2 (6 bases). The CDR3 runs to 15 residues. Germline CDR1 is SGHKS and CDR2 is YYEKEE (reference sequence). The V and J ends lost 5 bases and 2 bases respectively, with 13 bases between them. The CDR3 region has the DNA TGTGCCAGCAGAGAGGGACTGCCCAACACCGGGGAGCTGTTTTTT. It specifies CASREGLPNTGELFF.

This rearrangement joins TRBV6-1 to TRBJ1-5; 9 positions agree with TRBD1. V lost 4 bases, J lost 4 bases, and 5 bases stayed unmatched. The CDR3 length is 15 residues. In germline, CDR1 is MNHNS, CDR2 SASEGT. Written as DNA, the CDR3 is TGTGCCAGCAGTGGGGGCGGGACAGGGAATCAGCCCCAGCATTTT. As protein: CASSGGGTGNQPQHF.

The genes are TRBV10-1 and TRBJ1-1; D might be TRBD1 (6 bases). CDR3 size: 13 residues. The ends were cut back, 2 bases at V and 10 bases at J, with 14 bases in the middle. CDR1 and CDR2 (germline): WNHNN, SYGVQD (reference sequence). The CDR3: CASSEAGTPSAFF. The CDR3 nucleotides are TGCGCCAGCAGTGAGGCCGGGACACCCTCAGCTTTCTTT.

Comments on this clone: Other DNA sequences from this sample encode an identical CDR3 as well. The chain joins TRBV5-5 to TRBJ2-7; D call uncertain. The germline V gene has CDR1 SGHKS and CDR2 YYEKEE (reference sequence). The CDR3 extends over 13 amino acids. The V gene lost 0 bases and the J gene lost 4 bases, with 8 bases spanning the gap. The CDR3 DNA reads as TGTGCCAGCAGCTTGGTAGGCATTTACGAGCAGTACTTC. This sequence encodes CASSLVGIYEQYF.

CDR3 nucleotides: TGTGCCAGCACCGGACAGAGGGCGGATAGCAATCAGCCCCAGCATTTT. Protein sequence: CASTGQRADSNQPQHF. This chain uses TRBV2 with TRBJ1-5; D may be TRBD1 (6 bases). V gave up 7 bases and J gave up 0 bases, with 16 bases separating them. The CDR3 is made up of 16 amino acids. Germline-derived CDR1 and CDR2 are SNHLY and FYNNEI. The full variable domain, its missing parts supplied by reference TRBV2 and TRBJ1-5, is EPEVTQTPSHQVTQMGQEVILRCVPISNHLYFYWYRQILGQKVEFLVSFYNNEISEKSEIFDDQFSVERPDGSNFTLKIRSTKLEDSAMYFCASTGQRADSNQPQHFGDGTRLSIL.

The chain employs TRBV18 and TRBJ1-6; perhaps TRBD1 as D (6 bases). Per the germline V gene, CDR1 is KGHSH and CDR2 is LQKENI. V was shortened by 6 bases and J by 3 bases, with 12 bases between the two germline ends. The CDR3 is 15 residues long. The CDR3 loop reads CASSGDRIYNSPLHF. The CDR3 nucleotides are TGTGCCAGCTCCGGTGACAGGATCTATAATTCACCCCTCCACTTT.

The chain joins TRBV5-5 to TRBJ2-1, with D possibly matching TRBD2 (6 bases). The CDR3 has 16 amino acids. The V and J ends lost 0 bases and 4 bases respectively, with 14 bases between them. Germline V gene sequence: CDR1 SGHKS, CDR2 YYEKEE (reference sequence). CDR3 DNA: TGTGCCAGCAGCTTGGCCGTGGGAGGATTTTACAATGAGCAGTTCTTC. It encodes CASSLAVGGFYNEQFF.

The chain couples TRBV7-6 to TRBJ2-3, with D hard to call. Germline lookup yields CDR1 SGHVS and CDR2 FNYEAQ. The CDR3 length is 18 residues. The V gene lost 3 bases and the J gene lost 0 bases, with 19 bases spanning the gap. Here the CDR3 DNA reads TGTGCCAGCAGCTTGGCAGTCTTACCTCGATCTAGCACAGATACGCAGTATTTT. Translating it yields CASSLAVLPRSSTDTQYF.

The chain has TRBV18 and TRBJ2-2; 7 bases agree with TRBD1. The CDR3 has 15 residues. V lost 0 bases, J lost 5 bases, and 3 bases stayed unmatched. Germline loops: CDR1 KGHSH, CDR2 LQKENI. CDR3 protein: CASSPPQGRTGELFF. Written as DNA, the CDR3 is TGTGCCAGCTCACCACCACAGGGGCGGACCGGGGAGCTGTTTTTT.